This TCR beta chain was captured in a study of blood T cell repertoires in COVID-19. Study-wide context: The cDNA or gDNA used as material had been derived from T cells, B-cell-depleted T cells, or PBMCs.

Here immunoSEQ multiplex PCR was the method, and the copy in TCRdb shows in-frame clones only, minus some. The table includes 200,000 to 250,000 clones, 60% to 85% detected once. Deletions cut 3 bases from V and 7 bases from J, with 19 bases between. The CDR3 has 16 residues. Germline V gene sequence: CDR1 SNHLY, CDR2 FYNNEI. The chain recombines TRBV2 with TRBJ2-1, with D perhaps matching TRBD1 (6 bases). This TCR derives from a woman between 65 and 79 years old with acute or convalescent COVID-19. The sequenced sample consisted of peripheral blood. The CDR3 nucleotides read TGTGCCAGCAGTGAGGTCGGGGCAGGGGTTGGAAATGAGCAGTTCTTC. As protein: CASSEVGAGVGNEQFF.